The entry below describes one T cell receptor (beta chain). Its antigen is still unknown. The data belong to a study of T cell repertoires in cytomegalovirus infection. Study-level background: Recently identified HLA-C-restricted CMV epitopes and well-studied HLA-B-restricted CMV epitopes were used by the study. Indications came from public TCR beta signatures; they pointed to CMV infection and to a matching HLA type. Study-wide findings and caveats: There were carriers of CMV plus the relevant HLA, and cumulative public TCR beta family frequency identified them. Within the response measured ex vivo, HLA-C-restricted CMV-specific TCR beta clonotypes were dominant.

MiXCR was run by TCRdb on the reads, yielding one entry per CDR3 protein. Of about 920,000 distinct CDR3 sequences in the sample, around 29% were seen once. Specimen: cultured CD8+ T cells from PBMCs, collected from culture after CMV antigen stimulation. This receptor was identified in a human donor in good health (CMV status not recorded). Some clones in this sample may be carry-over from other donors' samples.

The CDR3: CATSVPGGDTGELFF. The CDR3 DNA reads TGTGCCACCAGTGTTCCCGGGGGCGACACCGGGGAGCTGTTTTTT. The genes are TRBV24-1 and TRBJ2-2; D may correspond to TRBD1 or TRBD2 (6 bases each). CDR1 is KGHDR, CDR2 SFDVKD, per germline. Trimming took 5 bases from V and 3 from J, leaving 12 bases between them. The CDR3 consists of 15 residues.